Detailed here is one T cell receptor (beta chain). Its antigen is not known. Germline V gene lookup returns CDR1 SGHRS and CDR2 YFSETQ. V shed 1 base, J shed 7 bases, and the junction held 2 bases outside the gene matches. The CDR3 loop spans 13 amino acids. In the PCR, 60 Vbeta and 13 Jbeta primers were used. Sequencing used immunoSEQ multiplex PCR; TCRdb keeps in-frame clones, though not all of them. Its table records 100,000 to 150,000 clones. These data are taken from a study of cytomegalovirus exposure and HLA in healthy donors. Study at large: For the roughly 400 genotyped donors, roughly 81% fell within the Caucasian-associated ancestry cluster.

General study points: It was confirmed in vitro that a few of the CMV-associated chains were specific for CMV antigens.

The TCR was taken from a man in his forties or fifties in good health and CMV-seronegative. The V and J genes are TRBV5-1 and TRBJ1-1, with 9 nucleotides matching TRBD1. The sequenced sample consisted of PBMCs. The CDR3 loop reads CASSLTGGVEAFF. The CDR3 DNA reads as TGCGCCAGCAGCTTGACAGGGGGCGTTGAAGCTTTCTTT.